These T cell receptor beta chains were read from a single sample in a study of molecular identifiers for immune sequencing clone quantification. TCRdb reprocessed the PCR reads via MiXCR and lists one record per CDR3 protein. This table holds roughly 65,000 distinct CDR3 sequences, 17% found once. Sequenced sample: naive CD8+ T cells from blood, with Jurkat cell RNA spiked in. The origin of the receptors is a human donor in good health. Some libraries in this study had Jurkat cell RNA spiked in. Both conserved end residues are part of each CDR3. The order of the fields is clone size, V gene, D gene, J gene, CDR3 length, CDR3 DNA, CDR3 protein. D genes are given only for firm matches. Part of the rows lack a size; the others show once, few, many or a class for expanded clones.

>many|TRBV28|NA|TRBJ2-7|12
TGTGCCAGCAGTTTTTTCGGCTACGAGCAGTACTTC
CASSFFGYEQYF
>many|TRBV28|TRBD1|TRBJ2-7|15
TGTGCCAGCAGCCCGCGACAGGGAAGATTCTACGAGCAGTACTTC
CASSPRQGRFYEQYF
>NA|TRBV20-1|NA|TRBJ1-2|14
TGCAGTGCTAGTCGAGTGACCACCATCTATGGCTACACCTTC
CSASRVTTIYGYTF
>many|TRBV20-1|NA|TRBJ1-6|15
TGCAGTGCTAGAGATTTCAGACATCCGAATTCACCCCTCCACTTT
CSARDFRHPNSPLHF
>few|TRBV6-5|NA|TRBJ2-1|13
TGTGCCACTCAGCAGGGACCCTACAATGAGCAGTTCTTC
CATQQGPYNEQFF
>NA|TRBV28|NA|TRBJ1-5|19
TGCGCCAGCAGTTTCTTTTACGACAGCCGCCGAGGGGGCAATCAGCCCCAGCATTTT
CASSFFYDSRRGGNQPQHF
>few|TRBV19|NA|TRBJ2-1|16
TGTGCCAGTAGTATGTCTACGGGTAGCTCCTACAATGAGCAGTTCTTC
CASSMSTGSSYNEQFF
>many|TRBV29-1|NA|TRBJ2-1|13
TGCAGCGTTGCGGGAGCTCCAAACAATGAGCAGTTCTTC
CSVAGAPNNEQFF
>many|TRBV5-1|TRBD1|TRBJ1-4|14
TGCGCCAGCAGCCCGGACAGGGGAGAAGAAAAACTGTTTTTT
CASSPDRGEEKLFF
>NA|TRBV28|NA|TRBJ1-4|15
TGTGCCAGCAGTCCACAGCCTTGGGCAGGTGAAAGACTGTTTTTT
CASSPQPWAGERLFF
>medium-sized|TRBV18|NA|TRBJ2-3|17
TGTGCCAGCTCACCATTTACGGCGGTCACAAGCACAGATACGCAGTATTTT
CASSPFTAVTSTDTQYF
>many|TRBV2|NA|TRBJ1-5|15
TGTGCCAGCAGTTTATGGGGAGGGGTGGATCAGCCCCAGCATTTT
CASSLWGGVDQPQHF
>many|TRBV7-8|NA|TRBJ2-1|18
TGTGCCAGCAGCTTAGCTCCGGGTGGGGACGTCCCGTACAATGAGCAGTTCTTC
CASSLAPGGDVPYNEQFF
>many|TRBV4-2|NA|TRBJ2-2|15
TGTGCCAGCAGCCAAGCGAGACCCTACACCGGGGAGCTGTTTTTT
CASSQARPYTGELFF
>many|TRBV4-1|NA|TRBJ1-4|13
TGCGCCAGCAGCGGTCTGAATAATGAAAAACTGTTTTTT
CASSGLNNEKLFF
>many|TRBV6-6|NA|TRBJ2-3|14
TGTGCCAGCAGACACCCCTCCGCCAGAGATACGCAGTATTTT
CASRHPSARDTQYF
>many|TRBV28|NA|TRBJ2-7|15
TGTGCCAGCAGTTTGGGCTCGAGCGGAGGTTACGAGCAGTACTTC
CASSLGSSGGYEQYF
>NA|TRBV12-5|TRBD1|TRBJ1-1|15
TGTGCTAGTGGTTTGGACAGGGGAGCGAACACTGAAGCTTTCTTT
CASGLDRGANTEAFF
>few|TRBV12-3/TRBV12-4|NA|TRBJ2-7|14
TGTGCCAGCAGCCCCGAGACAAGACTCTACGAGCAGTACTTC
CASSPETRLYEQYF
>many|TRBV5-4|TRBD1|TRBJ2-7|13
TGTGCCAGCAGCTCTTGGCCAGGGGGCGAGCAGTACTTC
CASSSWPGGEQYF
>many|TRBV28|NA|TRBJ1-1|17
TGTGCCAGCGCCCTTCGGTGGGGCGCTGGGAGGAACACTGAAGCTTTCTTT
CASALRWGAGRNTEAFF
>many|TRBV13|TRBD2|TRBJ2-7|15
TGTGCCAGCAGCTTAGTGCGGCTAGCGGGAGATGAGCAGTACTTC
CASSLVRLAGDEQYF
>many|TRBV28|NA|TRBJ1-6|15
TGTGCCAGCAGTTTGAGTGGGGGGGGTTATTCACCCCTCCACTTT
CASSLSGGGYSPLHF
>many|TRBV4-2|TRBD2|TRBJ2-3|15
TGTGCCAGCAGCATGATGGCGGGGGTCACAGATACGCAGTATTTT
CASSMMAGVTDTQYF
>NA|TRBV5-6|TRBD2|TRBJ2-1|16
TGTGCCAGCAGCCGCCCTAAGACTAGCGGGAGAGGTGAGCAGTTCTTC
CASSRPKTSGRGEQFF
>NA|TRBV19|NA|TRBJ1-5|13
TGTGCCAGTAGTATGCATAGCAATCAGCCCCGGCATTTT
CASSMHSNQPRHF
>many|TRBV13|TRBD1|TRBJ1-5|13
TGTGCCAGCAGCCAGGGGGACAGTCAGCCCCAGCATTTT
CASSQGDSQPQHF
>many|TRBV13|NA|TRBJ1-1|15
TGTGCCAGCAGCTCCACGACGGAGGCTCAGGGTGAAGCTTTCTTT
CASSSTTEAQGEAFF
>many|TRBV12-3/TRBV12-4|TRBD2|TRBJ2-7|14
TGTGCCAGCAGCTCATTAGCGGGAGTCGACGAGCAGTACTTC
CASSSLAGVDEQYF
>many|TRBV7-8|NA|TRBJ2-1|15
TGTGCCAGCAGCTATGGGAAGATCAGCCCAAATGAGCAGTTCTTC
CASSYGKISPNEQFF
>NA|TRBV28|TRBD1|TRBJ1-5|17
TGTGCCAGCAGTCCACCCCTCGGGACAGGGTCGCGGCAGCCCCAGCATTTT
CASSPPLGTGSRQPQHF
>many|TRBV11-3|NA|TRBJ1-1|16
TGTGCCAGCAGCTTAGTTTCGGGACAAGAACGTGATGAAGCTTTCTTT
CASSLVSGQERDEAFF
>NA|TRBV4-1|NA|TRBJ1-5|14
TGCGCCAGCAGCCAAGGGAACCCGAATCAGCCCCAGCATTTT
CASSQGNPNQPQHF
>few|TRBV5-6|NA|TRBJ1-1|16
TGTGCCAGCAGCTGGGGGGGCCCTACATTGAACACTGAAGCTTTCTTT
CASSWGGPTLNTEAFF
>many|TRBV10-3|TRBD1|TRBJ1-1|13
TGTGCCATCAGCCTGACAGGGGTCACTGAAGCTTTCTTT
CAISLTGVTEAFF
>many|TRBV9|NA|TRBJ2-1|15
TGTGCCAGCAGCCCACGACTGAGCTCCTACAATGAGCAGTTCTTC
CASSPRLSSYNEQFF
>many|TRBV30|TRBD2|TRBJ2-1|13
TGTGCCTGGAGCGGACTAGCGGGAGGCGAGCAGTTCTTC
CAWSGLAGGEQFF
>many|TRBV27|TRBD2|TRBJ2-3|17
TGTGCCAGCAGTCACTTAGCGGGAGGCCCTAGCACAGATACGCAGTATTTT
CASSHLAGGPSTDTQYF
>many|TRBV7-8|TRBD2|TRBJ2-1|17
TGTGCCAGCAGCCCGCGGACTAGCGGGAGCTCCTACAATGAGCAGTTCTTC
CASSPRTSGSSYNEQFF
>many|TRBV27|NA|TRBJ2-7|13
TGTGCCAGCGGAGCCGGAGTTATCTACGAGCAGTACTTC
CASGAGVIYEQYF
>NA|TRBV15|NA|TRBJ2-1|15
TGTGCCACCAGCAGAGATATTCAGGGGCGGAATGAGCAGTTCTTC
CATSRDIQGRNEQFF
>many|TRBV7-9|NA|TRBJ2-2|12
TGTGCCAGTATAGGGAGCACCGGGGAGCTGTTTTTT
CASIGSTGELFF
>few|TRBV13|NA|TRBJ2-7|14
TGTGCCAGCAGCTTAGCGGCGAATCCCTACGAGCAGTACTTC
CASSLAANPYEQYF
>few|TRBV4-3|NA|TRBJ2-1|16
TGCGCCAGCAGCCAAGATAGAGTGGGTCTGCAGAATGAGCAGTTCTTC
CASSQDRVGLQNEQFF
>many|TRBV20-1|NA|TRBJ2-5|15
TGCAGTGCTACTCAGAGTGCAGCGGACCAAGAGACCCAGTACTTC
CSATQSAADQETQYF
>many|TRBV27|NA|TRBJ2-3|14
TGTGCCAGCAGTTTGGGGCTGGGCACAGATACGCAGTATTTT
CASSLGLGTDTQYF
>many|TRBV7-9|NA|TRBJ2-3|15
TGTGCCAGCAGCGGTTCAACCAAACCCACAGATACGCAGTATTTT
CASSGSTKPTDTQYF
>many|TRBV20-1|NA|TRBJ2-7|13
TGCAGTGCTACCGGGCCCCTGGTGGACGAGCAGTACTTC
CSATGPLVDEQYF
>many|TRBV23-1|TRBD2|TRBJ2-2|15
TGCGCCAGCAGTCGCGGGGGGCGCTTCACCGGGGAGCTGTTTTTT
CASSRGGRFTGELFF
>many|TRBV30|NA|TRBJ1-1|14
TGTGCCTGGACCCTCCCCCCAGGGGCCACTGAAGCTTTCTTT
CAWTLPPGATEAFF
>many|TRBV7-8|TRBD2|TRBJ2-2|15
TGTGCCAGCAGCCGACTAGCGATTGACACCGGGGAGCTGTTTTTT
CASSRLAIDTGELFF
>few|TRBV7-2|NA|TRBJ2-2|16
TGTGCCAGCAGCTTAGCACAGGGCCCATGGGCCGGGGAGCTGTTTTTT
CASSLAQGPWAGELFF
>many|TRBV9|NA|TRBJ2-1|12
TGTGCCAGCAGCGGGGACGGCAATGAGCAGTTCTTC
CASSGDGNEQFF
>many|TRBV6-6|TRBD2|TRBJ2-7|15
TGTGCCAGCACGGGTAGCGGGGCAAGCTCCTACGAGCAGTACTTC
CASTGSGASSYEQYF